This T cell receptor (beta chain) originates from a study of cytomegalovirus exposure and HLA in healthy donors. Study details: Early released data comprised some 85 million unique TCRs from HLA-typed donors.

PCR used 60 Vbeta primers and 13 Jbeta primers. In the study's own analysis: The authors later counted about 80 million unique TCR beta chains, 9.5 million to 11 million of them shared. Libraries were prepared by immunoSEQ multiplex PCR; TCRdb keeps only in-frame clonotypes and omits some of them. That table is the source of V, J and clone size, and D and trimming were worked out from the DNA. In all, the sample yields around 45,000 clones. Germline assignment: CDR1 MNHNS and CDR2 SASEGT. The CDR3 has 14 amino acids. The V gene end was trimmed by 6 bases and the J gene end by 5 bases; junction bases not matched to a gene: 9.

This receptor was identified in a woman in her twenties or thirties in good health and CMV-seronegative. The material sequenced was PBMCs. The chain is built from TRBV6-1 and TRBJ2-5, with 7 positions matching TRBD1. DNA of the CDR3: TGTGCCAGCAGGACGACAGGGATCGGTGAGACCCAGTACTTC. Residues: CASRTTGIGETQYF.